What follows describes a single T cell receptor (beta chain). Its target is not known. This sample was included in a study of shared clonotypes between healthy human individuals. Naive CD8 populations comprised CD45RO-negative cells positively selected for CCR7, excluding terminally differentiated effector memory CD45RA+ cells. The CDR3 covers 13 residues. CDR1 and CDR2 (germline): MNHEY, SMNVEV (reference sequence). Trimming pared 6 bases from V and 5 bases from J, leaving 14 bases between. The input for sorted-subset replicate PCRs was around 0.2 ug DNA, some 30,000 T cell genomes. Only in-frame clones appear in the TCRdb table, and some are missing; sequencing was by immunoSEQ multiplex PCR. Among about 2.1 million clones, about 93% were seen once, and the ten largest hold about 1.7%. Study-level points and caveats: Non-shared clonotypes displayed generation probabilities falling below those of clonotypes present in all four donors.

The chain couples TRBV27 to TRBJ2-7, with D tentatively TRBD1 or TRBD2 (5 bases each). Sample: naive CD8+ T cells from PBMCs. This receptor was identified in a man younger than 35 in good health. Some clones in this sample may be carry-over from other donors' samples. The CDR3 reads CASSLGTRDEQYF. The CDR3 nucleotides read TGTGCCAGCAGCTTAGGGACGCGCGACGAGCAGTACTTC.